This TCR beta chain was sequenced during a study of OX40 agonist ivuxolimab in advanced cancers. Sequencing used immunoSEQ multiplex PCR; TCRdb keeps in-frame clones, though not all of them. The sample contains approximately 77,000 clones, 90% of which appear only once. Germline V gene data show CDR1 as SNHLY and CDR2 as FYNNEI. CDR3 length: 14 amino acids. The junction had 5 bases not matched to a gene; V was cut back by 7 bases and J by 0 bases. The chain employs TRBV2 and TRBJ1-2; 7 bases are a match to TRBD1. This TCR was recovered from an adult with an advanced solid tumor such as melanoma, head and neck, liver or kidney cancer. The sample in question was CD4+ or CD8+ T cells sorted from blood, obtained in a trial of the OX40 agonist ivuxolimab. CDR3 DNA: TGTGCCAGCACCAGGGACAGCTCTAACTATGGCTACACCTTC. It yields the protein CASTRDSSNYGYTF.